This T cell receptor beta chain comes out of a study of control samples from healthy donors and cancer patients (dated by TCRdb to the early 2020s). Turning to this clone: What antigen it recognizes has not been identified. No base quality values were provided; no much bigger clone lies one nucleotide off.

The receptor library was made with the immunoSEQ multiplex PCR assay. TCRdb carries this immuneACCESS record with in-frame sequences only. Its versions omit some clonotypes, under half of them owing to an unresolved V gene in the studies checked, with the rest unexplained. This sample comprises roughly 88,000 clones, roughly nine tenths of them detected only once. The ten largest make up over 0.75% of the sample. The CDR3 measures 11 amino acids from cysteine to phenylalanine. The retained sequence is limited to the CDR3, 33 bases, with the frame set at the first base. CDR1 and CDR2 are drawn from the germline V gene (reference sequence): LGHDT, YNNKEL. V is clipped by 3 bases and J by 10 bases, and the sequence between their germline boundaries is 9 bases long.

The origin of this receptor is a woman aged 25 to 39 in good health. The chain employs TRBV3-1 (or the pseudogene TRBV3-2) and TRBJ1-1, with the D gene uncertain. Material: blood. The CDR3 protein sequence reads: CASSQASVAFF. The sequenced DNA: TGTGCCAGCAGCCAGGCGTCAGTAGCTTTCTTT.